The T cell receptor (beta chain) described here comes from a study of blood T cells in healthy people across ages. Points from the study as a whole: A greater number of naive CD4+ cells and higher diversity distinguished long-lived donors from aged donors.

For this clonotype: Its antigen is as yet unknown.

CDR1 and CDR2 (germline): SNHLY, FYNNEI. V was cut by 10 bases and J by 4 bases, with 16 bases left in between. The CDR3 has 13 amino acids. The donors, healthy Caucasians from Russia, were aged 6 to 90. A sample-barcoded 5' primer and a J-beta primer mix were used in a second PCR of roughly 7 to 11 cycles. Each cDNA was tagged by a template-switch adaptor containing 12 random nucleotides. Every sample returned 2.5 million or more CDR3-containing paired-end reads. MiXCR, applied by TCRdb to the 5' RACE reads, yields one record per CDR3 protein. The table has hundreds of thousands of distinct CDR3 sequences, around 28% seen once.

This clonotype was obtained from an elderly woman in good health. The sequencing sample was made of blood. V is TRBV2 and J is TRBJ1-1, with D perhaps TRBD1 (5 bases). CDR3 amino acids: CATLETGSTEAFF. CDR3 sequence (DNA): TGTGCCACACTTGAAACAGGCTCCACTGAAGCTTTCTTT.